The present T cell receptor (beta chain) was sequenced within a study of T cell changes during pregnancy in multiple sclerosis. Repertoires were generated with immunoSEQ multiplex PCR, while TCRdb's copy carries only in-frame clones and drops some. In the table there are about 73,000 clones, over 80% of which are singletons. From germline, CDR1 is MGHDK and CDR2 SYGVNS. The CDR3 is 14 amino acids. V lost 4 bases, J lost 4 bases, and 13 bases lay in between. This clone was picked up a small number of times. This sequence was found in a female donor in good health, enrolled as a control in a pregnancy study. The chain is built from TRBV25-1 and TRBJ1-2; perhaps TRBD1 as D (5 bases). This specimen was peripheral blood, taken in the third trimester of pregnancy. CDR3 residues: CASSGRDLFYGYTF. The CDR3 DNA sequence: TGTGCCAGCAGTGGGCGGGACCTCTTCTATGGCTACACCTTC.